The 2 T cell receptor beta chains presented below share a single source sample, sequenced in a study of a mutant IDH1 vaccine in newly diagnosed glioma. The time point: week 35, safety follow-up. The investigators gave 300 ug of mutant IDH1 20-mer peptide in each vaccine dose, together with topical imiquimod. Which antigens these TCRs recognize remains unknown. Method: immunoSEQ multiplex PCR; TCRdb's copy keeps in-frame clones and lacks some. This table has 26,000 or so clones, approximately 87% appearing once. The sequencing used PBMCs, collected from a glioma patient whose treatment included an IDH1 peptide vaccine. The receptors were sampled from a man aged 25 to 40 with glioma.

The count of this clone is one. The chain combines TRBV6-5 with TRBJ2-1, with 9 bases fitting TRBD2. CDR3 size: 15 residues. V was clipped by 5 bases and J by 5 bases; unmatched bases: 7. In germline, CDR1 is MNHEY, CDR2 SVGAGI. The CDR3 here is CASSTPGLAHNEQFF. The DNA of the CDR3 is TGTGCCAGCAGTACTCCGGGACTAGCTCACAATGAGCAGTTCTTC.

The CDR3 region has the DNA TGTGCCAGCAGTTACTCGCGGCAGGACAGCGAGCAGTACTTC. Amino acids: CASSYSRQDSEQYF. This chain uses TRBV6-5 with TRBJ2-7; D may be TRBD1 (6 bases). Trimming pared 0 bases from V and 6 bases from J, leaving 12 bases between. CDR1 is MNHEY, CDR2 SVGAGI, per germline. This CDR3 is built from 14 residues.